The rows below give T cell receptor beta chains drawn from one sample of a study of blood T cell repertoires in COVID-19. The repertoire was sequenced with immunoSEQ multiplex PCR; TCRdb's copy has only in-frame clones and lacks some. The sample has roughly 330,000 clones, about 90% seen once. The sample consisted of PBMCs or T cells enriched from blood (not recorded which). Receptors were obtained from a woman aged 30 to 39 who had recovered from COVID-19. CDR3s include the opening cysteine and the closing phenylalanine or tryptophan. Clone sizes are given selectively: once, few, many, or a class where the clone is expanded.

v_gene: TRBV20-1; j_gene: TRBJ1-2; abundance: NA; CDR3aa: CSASSVNYGYTF
v_gene: TRBV19; j_gene: TRBJ2-5; abundance: NA; CDR3aa: CASSRWDRGPETQYF
v_gene: TRBV2; j_gene: TRBJ1-2; abundance: NA; CDR3aa: CASSEEGQFYGYTF
v_gene: TRBV10-2; j_gene: TRBJ2-3; abundance: NA; CDR3aa: CASSGASGGAVDTQYF
v_gene: TRBV29-1; j_gene: TRBJ1-4; abundance: NA; CDR3aa: CSGYRGDREKLFF
v_gene: TRBV19; j_gene: TRBJ1-1; abundance: NA; CDR3aa: CASSIGSDSQNTEAFF
v_gene: TRBV20-1; j_gene: TRBJ1-2; abundance: NA; CDR3aa: CSASDTYGYTF
v_gene: TRBV5-4; j_gene: TRBJ2-1; abundance: NA; CDR3aa: CASSLQYLSGGAYNEQFF
v_gene: TRBV2; j_gene: TRBJ1-2; abundance: NA; CDR3aa: CASIWGDRGYGYTF
v_gene: TRBV2; j_gene: TRBJ1-5; abundance: once; CDR3aa: CASSARGTGEHF
v_gene: TRBV4-1; j_gene: TRBJ2-3; abundance: NA; CDR3aa: CASSHIERSTDTQYF
v_gene: TRBV9; j_gene: TRBJ2-3; abundance: NA; CDR3aa: CASSVGLAGGQGTDTQYF
v_gene: TRBV10-3; j_gene: TRBJ1-6; abundance: few; CDR3aa: CAISESHGLYNSPLHF
v_gene: TRBV5-4; j_gene: TRBJ1-1; abundance: NA; CDR3aa: CASSLLLNTEAFF
v_gene: TRBV30; j_gene: TRBJ2-6; abundance: NA; CDR3aa: CAWEGDRDSGANVLTF
v_gene: TRBV12-3/TRBV12-4; j_gene: TRBJ1-1; abundance: NA; CDR3aa: CASSPGVNTEAFF
v_gene: TRBV15; j_gene: TRBJ2-2; abundance: NA; CDR3aa: CATSAALNTGELFF
v_gene: TRBV6-5; j_gene: TRBJ2-7; abundance: NA; CDR3aa: CASSPRQGAEQYF
v_gene: TRBV6-5; j_gene: TRBJ2-1; abundance: NA; CDR3aa: CASSYEIPGEGNEQFF
v_gene: TRBV18; j_gene: TRBJ2-7; abundance: NA; CDR3aa: CASSPPGGAAQHYF